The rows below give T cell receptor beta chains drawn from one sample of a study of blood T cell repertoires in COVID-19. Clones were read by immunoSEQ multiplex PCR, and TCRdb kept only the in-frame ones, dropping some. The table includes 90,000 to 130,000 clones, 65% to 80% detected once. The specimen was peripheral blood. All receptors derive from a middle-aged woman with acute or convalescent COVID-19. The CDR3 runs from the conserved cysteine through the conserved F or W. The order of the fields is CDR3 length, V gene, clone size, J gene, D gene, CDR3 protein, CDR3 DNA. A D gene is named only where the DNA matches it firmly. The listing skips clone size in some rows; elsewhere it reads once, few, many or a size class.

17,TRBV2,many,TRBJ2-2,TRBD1,CASKGQGASFGTGELFF,TGTGCCAGCAAGGGACAGGGGGCCTCGTTTGGCACCGGGGAGCTGTTTTTT
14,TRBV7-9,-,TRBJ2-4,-,CASSAKQGGNIQYF,TGTGCCAGCAGCGCAAAACAGGGTGGAAACATTCAGTACTTC
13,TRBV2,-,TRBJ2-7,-,CASSESQGHEQYF,TGTGCCAGCAGTGAATCGCAGGGGCACGAGCAGTACTTC
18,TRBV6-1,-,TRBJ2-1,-,CASSEARWVLVSYNEQFF,TGTGCCAGCAGTGAAGCGCGGTGGGTATTGGTTTCCTACAATGAGCAGTTCTTC
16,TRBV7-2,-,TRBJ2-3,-,CASRRDLATSTDTQYF,TGTGCCAGCAGGCGCGACCTAGCGACTAGCACAGATACGCAGTATTTT
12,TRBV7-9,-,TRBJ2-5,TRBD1,CASSRDRETQYF,TGTGCCAGCAGCCGGGACAGGGAGACCCAGTACTTC
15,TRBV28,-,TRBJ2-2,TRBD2,CASARGGVNTGELFF,TGTGCCAGCGCACGGGGGGGAGTTAACACCGGGGAGCTGTTTTTT
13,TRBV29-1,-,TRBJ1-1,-,CSVAGVVNTEAFF,TGCAGCGTTGCCGGGGTGGTGAACACTGAAGCTTTCTTT
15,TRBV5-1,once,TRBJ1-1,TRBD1,CASSFLRQGGTEAFF,TGCGCCAGCAGCTTCCTCCGACAGGGGGGCACTGAAGCTTTCTTT
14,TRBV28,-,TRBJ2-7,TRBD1,CASAGTGSLYKQYF,TGTGCCAGCGCCGGGACAGGATCCCTCTACAAGCAGTACTTC
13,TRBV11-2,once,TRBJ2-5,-,CASSRGRKETQYF,TGTGCCAGCAGCCGCGGGCGGAAAGAGACCCAGTACTTC
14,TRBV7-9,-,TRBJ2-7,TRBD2,CASSFERGSYEQYF,TGTGCCAGCAGCTTCGAGCGGGGCTCCTACGAGCAGTACTTC
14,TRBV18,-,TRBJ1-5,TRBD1,CASSPQGADQPQHF,TGTGCCAGCTCACCACAGGGGGCAGATCAGCCCCAGCATTTT
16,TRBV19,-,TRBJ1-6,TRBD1,CASRPPGTGGSSPLHF,TGTGCCAGTAGGCCGCCCGGGACAGGTGGGAGTTCACCCCTCCACTTT
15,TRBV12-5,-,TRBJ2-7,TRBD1,CASRGGQVSSFEQYF,TGTGCTAGTCGGGGTGGACAGGTCTCTTCCTTCGAGCAGTACTTC
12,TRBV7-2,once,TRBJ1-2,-,CASSFAANGYTF,TGTGCCAGCAGTTTCGCCGCGAATGGCTACACCTTC
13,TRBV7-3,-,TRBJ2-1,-,CASSTTGYNEQFF,TGTGCCAGCAGCACCACAGGATACAATGAGCAGTTCTTC
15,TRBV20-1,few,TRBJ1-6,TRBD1,CSASAQGDYNSPLHF,TGCAGTGCTAGTGCACAGGGGGACTATAATTCACCCCTCCACTTT
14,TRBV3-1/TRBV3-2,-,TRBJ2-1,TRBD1,CASRHRDRDNEQFF,TGTGCCAGCAGACACCGGGACAGGGACAATGAGCAGTTCTTC
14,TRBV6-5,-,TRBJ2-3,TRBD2,CASRPAGVGDTQYF,TGTGCCAGCAGACCAGCGGGGGTTGGAGATACGCAGTATTTT
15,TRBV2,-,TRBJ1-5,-,CASSARRTGNQPQHF,TGTGCCAGCAGTGCTCGACGGACTGGCAATCAGCCCCAGCATTTT
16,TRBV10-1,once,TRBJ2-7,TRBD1,CASRGQGEASSYEQYF,TGCGCCAGCAGGGGACAGGGGGAAGCGAGCTCCTACGAGCAGTACTTC
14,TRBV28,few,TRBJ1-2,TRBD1,CASSFFTPTGVGTF,TGTGCCAGCAGTTTTTTTACTCCGACAGGGGTGGGCACCTTC
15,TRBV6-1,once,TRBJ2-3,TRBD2,CASRTAGGRTDTQYF,TGTGCCAGCAGAACCGCGGGGGGTCGCACAGATACGCAGTATTTT
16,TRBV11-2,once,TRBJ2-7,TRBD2,CASSISGGAWVDEQYF,TGTGCCAGCAGCATTAGCGGGGGGGCCTGGGTCGACGAGCAGTACTTC
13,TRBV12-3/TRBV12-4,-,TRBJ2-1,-,CASSFGPANEQFF,TGTGCCAGCAGTTTTGGCCCTGCCAATGAGCAGTTCTTC
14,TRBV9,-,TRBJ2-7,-,CASSVVPGAYEQYF,TGTGCCAGCAGCGTAGTGCCCGGGGCCTACGAGCAGTACTTC
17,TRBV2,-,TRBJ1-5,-,CASSESTPPQVNQPQHF,TGTGCCAGCAGTGAATCTACCCCGCCACAGGTCAATCAGCCCCAGCATTTT
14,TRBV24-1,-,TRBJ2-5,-,CATAPPGSAGTQYF,TGTGCCACCGCCCCCCCCGGGAGCGCAGGGACCCAGTACTTC
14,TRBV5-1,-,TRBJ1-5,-,CASSYDSQGQPQHF,TGCGCCAGCAGCTATGATTCCCAGGGTCAGCCCCAGCATTTT
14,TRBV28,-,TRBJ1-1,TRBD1,CASSFVQGASEAFF,TGTGCCAGCAGTTTTGTGCAGGGGGCTAGTGAAGCTTTCTTT
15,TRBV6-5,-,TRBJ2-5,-,CASSPSEGGQETQYF,TGTGCCAGCAGTCCCTCGGAGGGTGGCCAAGAGACCCAGTACTTC
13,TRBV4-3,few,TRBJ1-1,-,CASSQDTGGRAFF,TGCGCCAGCAGCCAAGATACCGGGGGGAGAGCTTTCTTT
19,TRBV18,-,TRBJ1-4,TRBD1,CASSPTSRDRGKKDEKLFF,TGTGCCAGCTCGCCCACCTCCCGGGACAGGGGGAAGAAGGATGAAAAACTGTTTTTT
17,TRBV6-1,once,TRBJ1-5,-,CASSEAHGQLGNQPQHF,TGTGCCAGCAGTGAAGCCCATGGGCAGTTAGGCAATCAGCCCCAGCATTTT
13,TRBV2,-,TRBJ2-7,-,CASSVSRGAEQYF,TGTGCCAGCAGTGTGAGCAGGGGAGCCGAGCAGTACTTC
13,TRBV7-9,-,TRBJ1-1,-,CASSLQGHTEAFF,TGTGCCAGCAGCTTGCAGGGGCACACTGAAGCTTTCTTT
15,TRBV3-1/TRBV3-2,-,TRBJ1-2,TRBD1,CASSQLGTGGDGYTF,TGTGCCAGCAGCCAATTGGGCACAGGGGGCGATGGCTACACCTTC
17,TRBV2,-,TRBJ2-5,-,CATKRQQPKPDQETQYF,TGTGCCACCAAAAGGCAACAGCCAAAACCTGACCAAGAGACCCAGTACTTC
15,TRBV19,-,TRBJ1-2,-,CASSTSFLANYGYTF,TGTGCCAGTAGTACCTCTTTTTTAGCTAACTATGGCTACACCTTC
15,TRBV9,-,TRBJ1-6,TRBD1,CASSLGQGPNSPLHF,TGTGCCAGCAGCCTGGGACAGGGACCAAATTCACCCCTCCACTTT
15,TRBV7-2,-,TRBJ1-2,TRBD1,CASSSGTGVDYGYTF,TGTGCCAGCAGCTCCGGGACAGGGGTCGACTATGGCTACACCTTC